This TCR beta chain was identified during a study of T cell clonotyping in hematopoietic cell transplantation. Study-wide points: After transplant, recipient diversity fell while pathologically expanded clonotypes grew through day 180. Broader posttransplant TCR repertoire diversity was predicted by graft donor and pretransplant recipient Inverse Simpson Index values. No sorting was done, leaving CD4 and CD8 contributions mixed. At the given depth, recipient repertoires were over 95% de novo clonotypes.

The table came from immunoSEQ multiplex PCR; TCRdb's copy has only in-frame clones and leaves some out. This sample carries about 44,000 clones, 94% of them seen once, and the ten largest clones take approximately 0.8%. Germline V gives CDR1 LGHNA, CDR2 YNFKEQ. CDR3 length equals 11 residues. V lost 1 base and J lost 4, with 2 bases in between. As for this clone: The target antigen is unknown.

The receptor was isolated from a woman in her 50s in good health. Some clones in this sample may be carry-over from other donors' samples. Source material: peripheral blood mononuclear cells. The chain has TRBV4-2 and TRBJ2-7, with D hard to call. The CDR3 DNA follows: TGTGCCAGCAGCCAAGCATACGAGCAGTACTTC. It yields the protein CASSQAYEQYF.